This T cell receptor beta chain was identified in a study of long-term antiretroviral therapy in people with HIV. Trimming removed 3 bases at V and 5 bases at J, with 7 bases between. Per germline, CDR1 SGHNT and CDR2 YENEEA. The CDR3 loop spans 13 amino acids. Samples were assayed with immunoSEQ v3.0 at survey level. This table comes from immunoSEQ multiplex PCR, and its TCRdb copy is limited to in-frame clones, with some not included. The table records under 45,000 clones, about nine tenths of them present only once. This TCR came from a woman aged 45-65 years with HIV. Sequencing used unsorted PBMCs, obtained 1.2 years after starting antiretroviral therapy. The genes are TRBV11-3 and TRBJ2-2, with D unclear. The CDR3 protein is CASSFEQTGELFF. The CDR3 nucleotides are TGTGCCAGCAGCTTCGAGCAAACCGGGGAGCTGTTTTTT.